The 7 T cell receptor beta chains below come from one sample, sequenced in a study of blood T cell repertoires in COVID-19. The repertoire was sequenced with immunoSEQ multiplex PCR; TCRdb's copy has only in-frame clones and lacks some. This sample has about 49,000 clones, with roughly 80% found just once. Sequencing input: peripheral blood. These receptors originate from a woman in her sixties with acute or convalescent COVID-19.

This sequence joins TRBV11-2 and TRBJ1-4; no firm D call. V lost 0 bases and J lost 6, with 8 bases in between. CDR3 length equals 14 residues. The germline CDR1 and CDR2 sequences are SGHAT and FQNNGV. CDR3 amino acids: CASSLDTRHEKLFF. The CDR3 DNA reads TGTGCCAGCAGCTTAGATACTCGTCATGAAAAACTGTTTTTT. Full variable domain (missing parts from reference TRBV11-2 and TRBJ1-4): EAGVAQSPRYKIIEKRQSVAFWCNPISGHATLYWYQQILGQGPKLLIQFQNNGVVDDSQLPKDRFSAERLKGVDSTLKIQPAKLEDSAVYLCASSLDTRHEKLFFGSGTQLSVL.

In DNA, the CDR3 is TGTGCCAGCAGCCCGAGACTAGCGGCGAACACCGGGGAGCTGTTTTTT. Translation: CASSPRLAANTGELFF. V is TRBV5-4 and J is TRBJ2-2, with TRBD2 matching over 9 bases. V shed 4 bases, J shed 0 bases, and the junction held 4 bases outside the gene matches. Germline V gene lookup returns CDR1 SGHNT and CDR2 YYREEE (reference sequence). The CDR3 totals 16 residues.

This chain joins TRBV7-2 and TRBJ2-3; D possibly corresponds to TRBD2 (6 bases). Deletions cut 2 bases from V and 2 bases from J, with 11 bases between. Germline CDR1 is SGHTA and CDR2 is FQGNSA. The CDR3 covers 15 residues. CDR3 sequence reads: CASSLRRGNTDTQYF. Here the CDR3 DNA reads TGTGCCAGCAGCTTAAGACGGGGGAACACAGATACGCAGTATTTT.

The V gene is TRBV28, the J gene TRBJ1-1, with D uncertain. CDR1 MDHEN and CDR2 SYDVKM come from the germline V gene. Trimming removed 5 bases from V and 5 bases from J, with 21 bases in between. The CDR3 contains 16 residues. CDR3 nucleotides: TGTGCCAGCAGTCTCCCCGCCCCCCAGGCCGGAACTGAAGCTTTCTTT. Translation: CASSLPAPQAGTEAFF.

The rearrangement links TRBV6-5 to TRBJ2-1; TRBD2 aligns across 11 bases. CDR3 length: 15 residues. The germline V gene encodes CDR1 MNHEY and CDR2 SVGAGI. Germline trimming cut 5 bases from V and 4 bases from J; bases unmatched to any gene: 4. The CDR3 coding sequence is TGTGCCAGCAGTCTGGCTAGCGGGGGGTACAATGAGCAGTTCTTC. Amino acids: CASSLASGGYNEQFF.

The chain uses TRBV9 and TRBJ1-1, with 8 bases aligning to TRBD1. The CDR3 is 16 amino acids. Germline assignment: CDR1 SGDLS and CDR2 YYNGEE. V was pared by 5 bases and J by 5 bases, with 14 bases of the junction left unmatched. The CDR3 is CASRPSPGGAGTEAFF. The CDR3 DNA reads as TGTGCCAGCAGACCATCACCAGGGGGCGCGGGAACTGAAGCTTTCTTT.

This sequence joins TRBV28 and TRBJ1-1, with 11 nucleotides matching TRBD1. This CDR3 comprises 15 residues. V lost 7 bases to trimming and J lost 1 base; unmatched junction nucleotides: 5. Germline loops: CDR1 MDHEN, CDR2 SYDVKM. The CDR3 sequence: CASKGQGVQNTEAFF. The DNA for the CDR3 is TGTGCCAGCAAGGGACAGGGGGTCCAGAACACTGAAGCTTTCTTT.